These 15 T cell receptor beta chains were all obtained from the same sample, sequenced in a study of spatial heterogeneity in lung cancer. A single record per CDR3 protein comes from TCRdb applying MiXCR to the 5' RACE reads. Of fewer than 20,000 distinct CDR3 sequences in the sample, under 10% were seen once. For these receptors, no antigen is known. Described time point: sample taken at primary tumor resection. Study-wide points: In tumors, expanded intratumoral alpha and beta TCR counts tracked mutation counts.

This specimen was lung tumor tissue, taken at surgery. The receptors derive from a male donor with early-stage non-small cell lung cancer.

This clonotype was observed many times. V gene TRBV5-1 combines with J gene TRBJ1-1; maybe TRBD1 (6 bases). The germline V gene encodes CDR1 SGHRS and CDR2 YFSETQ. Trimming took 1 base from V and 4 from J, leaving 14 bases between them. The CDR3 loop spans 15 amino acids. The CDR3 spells CASSLNVQGSTEAFF. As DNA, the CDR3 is TGCGCCAGCAGCTTGAATGTACAGGGTAGCACTGAAGCTTTCTTT.

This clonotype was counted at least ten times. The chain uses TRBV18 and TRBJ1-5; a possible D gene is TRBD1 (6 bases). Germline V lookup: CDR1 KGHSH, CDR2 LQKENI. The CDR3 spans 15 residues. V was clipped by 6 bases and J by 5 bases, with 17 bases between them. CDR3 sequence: CASSPGTQSDQPQHF. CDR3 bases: TGTGCCAGCTCCCCCGGGACACAGTCGGATCAGCCCCAGCATTTT.

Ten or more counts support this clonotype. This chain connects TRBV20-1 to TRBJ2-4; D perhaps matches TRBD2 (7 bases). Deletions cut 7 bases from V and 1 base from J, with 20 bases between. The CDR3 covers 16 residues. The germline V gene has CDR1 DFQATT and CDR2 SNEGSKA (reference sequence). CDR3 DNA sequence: TGCAGTGGGGGAGGGACATTAGTCGGGGCCAAAAACATTCAGTACTTC. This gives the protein CSGGGTLVGAKNIQYF.

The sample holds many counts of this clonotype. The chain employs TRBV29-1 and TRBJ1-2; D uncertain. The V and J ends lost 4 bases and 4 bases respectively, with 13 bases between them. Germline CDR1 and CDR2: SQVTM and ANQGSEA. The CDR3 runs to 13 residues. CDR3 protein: CSVVSGSRYGYTF. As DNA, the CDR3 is TGCAGCGTTGTTTCGGGGAGTCGCTATGGCTACACCTTC.

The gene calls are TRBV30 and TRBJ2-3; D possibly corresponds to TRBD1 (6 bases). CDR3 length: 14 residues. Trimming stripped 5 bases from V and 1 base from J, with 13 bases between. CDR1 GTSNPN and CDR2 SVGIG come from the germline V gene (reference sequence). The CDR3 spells CAWYSKGGTDTQYF. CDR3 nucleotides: TGTGCCTGGTACAGTAAGGGGGGCACAGATACGCAGTATTTT.

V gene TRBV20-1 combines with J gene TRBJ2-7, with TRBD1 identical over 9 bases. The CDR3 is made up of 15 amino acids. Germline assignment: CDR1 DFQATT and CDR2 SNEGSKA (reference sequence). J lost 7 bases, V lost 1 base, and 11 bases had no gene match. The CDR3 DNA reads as TGCAGTGCTAGAGTCCTCGGGACAGGGTTAATGGAGCAGTACTTC. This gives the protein CSARVLGTGLMEQYF.

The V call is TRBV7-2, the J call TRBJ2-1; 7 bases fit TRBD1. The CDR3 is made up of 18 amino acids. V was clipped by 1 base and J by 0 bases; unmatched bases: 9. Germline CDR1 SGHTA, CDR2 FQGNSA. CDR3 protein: CASSLGRTGAFSYNEQFF. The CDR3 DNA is TGTGCCAGCAGCTTAGGCCGTACAGGGGCGTTCTCCTACAATGAGCAGTTCTTC. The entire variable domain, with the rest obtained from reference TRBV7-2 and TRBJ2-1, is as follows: GAGVSQSPSNKVTEKGKDVELRCDPISGHTALYWYRQSLGQGLEFLIYFQGNSAPDKSGLPSDRFSAERTGGSVSTLTIQRTQQEDSAVYLCASSLGRTGAFSYNEQFFGPGTRLTVL.

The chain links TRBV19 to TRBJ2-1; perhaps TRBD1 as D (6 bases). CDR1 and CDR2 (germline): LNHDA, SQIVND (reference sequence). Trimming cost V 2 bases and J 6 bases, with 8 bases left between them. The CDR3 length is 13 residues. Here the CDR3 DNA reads TGTGCCAGTAGTATATGGGGGCGCAATGAGCAGTTCTTC. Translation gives CASSIWGRNEQFF.

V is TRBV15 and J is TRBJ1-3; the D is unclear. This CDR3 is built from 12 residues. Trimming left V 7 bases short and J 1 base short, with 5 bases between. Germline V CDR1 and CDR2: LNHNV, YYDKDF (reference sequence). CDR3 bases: TGTGCCACCACCCGGTCTGGAAACACCATATATTTT. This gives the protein CATTRSGNTIYF.

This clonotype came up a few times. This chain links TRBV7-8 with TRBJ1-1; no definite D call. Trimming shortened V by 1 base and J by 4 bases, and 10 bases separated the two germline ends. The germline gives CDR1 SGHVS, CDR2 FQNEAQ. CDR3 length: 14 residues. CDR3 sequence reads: CASSLVTGITEAFF. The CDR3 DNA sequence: TGTGCCAGCAGCTTAGTCACGGGTATCACTGAAGCTTTCTTT.

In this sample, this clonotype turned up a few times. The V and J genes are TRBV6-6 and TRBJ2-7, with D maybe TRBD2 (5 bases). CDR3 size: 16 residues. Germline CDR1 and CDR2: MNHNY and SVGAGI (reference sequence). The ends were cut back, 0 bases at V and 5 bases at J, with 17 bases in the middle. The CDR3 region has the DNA TGTGCCAGCAGTTACTCGGCGGCCACCATCGGGAACGAGCAGTACTTC. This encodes CASSYSAATIGNEQYF.

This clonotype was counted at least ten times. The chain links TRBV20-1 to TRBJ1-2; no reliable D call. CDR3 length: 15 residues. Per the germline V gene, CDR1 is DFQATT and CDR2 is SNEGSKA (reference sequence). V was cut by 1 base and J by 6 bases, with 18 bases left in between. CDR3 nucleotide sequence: TGCAGTGCTAGAGTGACCAGGTCCTTTCACAATGGCTACACCTTC. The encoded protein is CSARVTRSFHNGYTF.

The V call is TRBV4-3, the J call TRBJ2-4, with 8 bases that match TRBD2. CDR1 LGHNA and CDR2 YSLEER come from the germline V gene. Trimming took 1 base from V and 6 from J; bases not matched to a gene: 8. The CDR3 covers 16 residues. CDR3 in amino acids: CASSQVAGGAGNIQYF. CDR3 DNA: TGCGCCAGCAGCCAAGTGGCCGGGGGGGCGGGAAACATTCAGTACTTC.

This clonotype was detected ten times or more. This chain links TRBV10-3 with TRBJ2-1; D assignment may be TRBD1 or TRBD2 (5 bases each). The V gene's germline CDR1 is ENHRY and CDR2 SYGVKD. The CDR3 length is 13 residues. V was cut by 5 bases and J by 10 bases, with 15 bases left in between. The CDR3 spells CAISRTGTAEQFF. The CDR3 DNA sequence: TGTGCCATCAGTAGGACCGGGACGGCGGAGCAGTTCTTC.

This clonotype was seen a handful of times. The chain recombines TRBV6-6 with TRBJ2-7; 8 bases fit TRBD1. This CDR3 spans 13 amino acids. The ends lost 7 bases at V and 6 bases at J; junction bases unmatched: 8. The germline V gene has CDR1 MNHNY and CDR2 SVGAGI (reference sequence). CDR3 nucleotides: TGTGCCAGCATCCCAGGGGGCCGGAGCGAGCAGTACTTC. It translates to CASIPGGRSEQYF.